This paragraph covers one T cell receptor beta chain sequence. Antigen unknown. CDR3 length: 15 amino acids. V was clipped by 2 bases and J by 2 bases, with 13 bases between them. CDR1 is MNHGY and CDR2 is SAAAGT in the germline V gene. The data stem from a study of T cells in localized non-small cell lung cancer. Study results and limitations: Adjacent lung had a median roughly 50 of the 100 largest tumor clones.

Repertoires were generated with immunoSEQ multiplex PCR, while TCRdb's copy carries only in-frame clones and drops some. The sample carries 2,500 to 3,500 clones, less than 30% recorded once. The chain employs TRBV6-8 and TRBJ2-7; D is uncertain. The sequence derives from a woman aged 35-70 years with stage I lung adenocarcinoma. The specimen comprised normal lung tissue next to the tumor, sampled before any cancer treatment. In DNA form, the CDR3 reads TGTGCCAGCAGTTACGAGGCAGGCCCCACCTACGAGCAGTACTTC. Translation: CASSYEAGPTYEQYF.